These 24 T cell receptor beta chains originate from one sample sequenced in a study of beta chain features in type 1 diabetes. Reverse transcribing all isolated RNA meant expressed TCRB transcripts were sequenced. The data were produced by immunoSEQ multiplex PCR, yet TCRdb's version contains in-frame clones alone and is incomplete. In the table there are some 150,000 clones, 9% to 10% of which are singletons. Sequencing input: central memory CD4+ T cells from blood. Every receptor here comes from a woman aged 35 to 49 in good health.

The chain links TRBV7-8 to TRBJ1-5, with no clear D. V lost 1 base to trimming and J lost 4 bases, with 11 bases between them. Germline CDR1 reads SGHVS; CDR2 reads FQNEAQ. The CDR3 has 15 residues. In DNA, the CDR3 is TGTGCCAGCAGCTTAGACGGCACAGAGAATCAGCCCCAGCATTTT. This gives the protein CASSLDGTENQPQHF.

This clone was found a few times. Other DNA variants within this sample encode the same CDR3. The J gene is TRBJ1-1, the V gene TRBV25-1; D is undetermined. V lost 2 bases, J lost 3 bases, and 7 bases lay in between. The CDR3 sequence is 13 residues long. CDR1 MGHDK and CDR2 SYGVNS come from the germline V gene. CDR3 coding DNA: TGTGCCAGCAGTGAACCCGGGGACACTGAAGCTTTCTTT. Its protein is CASSEPGDTEAFF.

The V call is TRBV7-2, the J call TRBJ2-1; possible D gene TRBD1, 6 bases. CDR3 size: 15 residues. With 1 base removed from V and 4 bases from J, the gap between germline ends came to 11 bases. CDR1 and CDR2 from the germline V gene are SGHTA and FQGNSA. CDR3 in amino acids: CASSLVRGGYNEQFF. The CDR3 DNA reads as TGTGCCAGCAGCTTAGTTCGAGGGGGTTACAATGAGCAGTTCTTC. The full variable domain, completed using reference TRBV7-2 and TRBJ2-1, is GAGVSQSPSNKVTEKGKDVELRCDPISGHTALYWYRQSLGQGLEFLIYFQGNSAPDKSGLPSDRFSAERTGGSVSTLTIQRTQQEDSAVYLCASSLVRGGYNEQFFGPGTRLTVL.

The gene calls are TRBV5-4 and TRBJ2-1; no definite D call. The CDR3 extends over 12 amino acids. The ends were cut back, 0 bases at V and 8 bases at J, with 6 bases in the middle. Germline V gene sequence: CDR1 SGHNT, CDR2 YYREEE (reference sequence). This CDR3 reads CASSLGPDEQFF. The CDR3 bases are TGTGCCAGCAGCTTGGGGCCAGATGAGCAGTTCTTC.

This clone has a count of ten or more. The CDR3 DNA reads TGTGCCCGCTTGTCGGGGAGGTCCACTGAAGCTTTCTTT. As protein: CARLSGRSTEAFF. The chain couples TRBV2 to TRBJ1-1; D not certain. This CDR3 contains 13 residues. The germline V gene encodes CDR1 SNHLY and CDR2 FYNNEI. V lost 11 bases and J 4 bases, leaving 17 bases between the germline ends. Filled out from reference TRBV2 and TRBJ1-1, the complete variable domain reads EPEVTQTPSHQVTQMGQEVILRCVPISNHLYFYWYRQILGQKVEFLVSFYNNEISEKSEIFDDQFSVERPDGSNFTLKIRSTKLEDSAMYFCARLSGRSTEAFFGQGTRLTVV.

This clone was seen only a few times. V and J are TRBV11-2 and TRBJ2-7; D perhaps matches TRBD2 (7 bases). The germline V gene encodes CDR1 SGHAT and CDR2 FQNNGV. V lost 5 bases, J lost 3 bases, and 17 bases lay in between. The CDR3 totals 15 residues. This CDR3 is CASSGLRGASYEQYF. CDR3 nucleotide sequence: TGTGCCAGCAGCGGACTACGGGGGGCTAGCTACGAGCAGTACTTC.

This chain links TRBV7-7 with TRBJ1-1; 8 bases are a match to TRBD1. The CDR3 totals 15 residues. Unmatched junction bases numbered 12, after V lost 2 bases and J lost 10 bases. In germline, CDR1 is SSHAT, CDR2 FNYEAQ (reference sequence). Here the CDR3 reads CASSLSPGQGGVAFF. CDR3 nucleotide sequence: TGTGCCAGCAGCTTATCGCCCGGACAGGGTGGCGTAGCTTTCTTT.

In DNA, the CDR3 is TGTGCCAGCAGTTATGGACTAGCGAGCTACGAGCAGTACTTC. Translated: CASSYGLASYEQYF. V usage is TRBV6-1 and J usage is TRBJ2-7; 9 nucleotides line up with TRBD2. This CDR3 spans 14 amino acids. Germline assignment: CDR1 MNHNS and CDR2 SASEGT. V dropped 5 bases and J dropped 3; count of bases not matched to a gene: 5.

V and J are TRBV19 and TRBJ1-2; D is unclear. CDR3 size: 12 residues. V was cut by 8 bases and J by 4 bases, with 11 bases left in between. CDR1 and CDR2 from the germline V gene are LNHDA and SQIVND (reference sequence). CDR3 nucleotides: TGTGCCAGTGCTGCTGGGAGCTATGGCTACACCTTC. Its protein is CASAAGSYGYTF.

The chain joins TRBV5-6 to TRBJ2-2; D perhaps matches TRBD2 (7 bases). Deletions cut 4 bases from V and 3 bases from J, with 19 bases between. The CDR3 has 17 residues. Germline V gene sequence: CDR1 SGHDT, CDR2 YYEEEE. CDR3 in amino acids: CASSLIRGSGDTGELFF. DNA of the CDR3: TGTGCCAGCAGCCTCATTAGGGGGAGCGGGGACACCGGGGAGCTGTTTTTT.

This clone was seen only a few times. The chain uses TRBV27 and TRBJ2-3, with no clear D. In germline, CDR1 is MNHEY, CDR2 SMNVEV (reference sequence). The V end lost 3 bases, the J end lost 2 bases, and 9 bases lay between the germline ends. This CDR3 contains 14 residues. CDR3 sequence reads: CASSFRPSTDTQYF. In nucleotides, the CDR3 is TGTGCCAGCAGTTTCAGGCCTTCCACAGATACGCAGTATTTT.

In the case of this clone: The conserved phenylalanine or tryptophan is not found at the CDR3 terminus, so this likely reflects a read error. V gene TRBV9 combines with J gene TRBJ2-7; D is possibly TRBD2 (6 bases). The V end was cut by 4 bases, the J end by 2 bases, with 16 bases between. CDR3 length: 15 residues. The V gene's germline CDR1 is SGDLS and CDR2 YYNGEE. CDR3 region: CASSSRGTETYEQYL. Here the CDR3 DNA reads TGTGCCAGCAGCTCTCGAGGGACTGAGACCTACGAGCAGTACCTC.

The chain is built from TRBV2 and TRBJ2-7, with 7 bases that match TRBD1. Germline V gives CDR1 SNHLY, CDR2 FYNNEI. The CDR3 consists of 11 residues. V gave up 7 bases and J gave up 6 bases; unmatched junction bases: 3. The CDR3, as DNA: TGTGCCAGCACTACAGGGGTCGAGCAGTACTTC. It encodes CASTTGVEQYF.

The V call is TRBV18, the J call TRBJ2-7; perhaps TRBD1 as D (6 bases). The germline V gene encodes CDR1 KGHSH and CDR2 LQKENI. V shed 3 bases and J shed 6 bases, with 9 bases lying between them. The CDR3 sequence is 12 residues long. Written as DNA, the CDR3 is TGTGCCAGCTCACCGCAGGGGAGCGAGCAGTACTTC. Translation gives CASSPQGSEQYF.

The V call is TRBV15, the J call TRBJ2-2, with D uncertain. The CDR3 runs to 13 residues. Germline loops: CDR1 LNHNV, CDR2 YYDKDF (reference sequence). The V end was cut by 5 bases, the J end by 7 bases, with 11 bases between. CDR3 DNA sequence: TGTGCCACCAGCGGGCCTGCTGTCGGGGAGCTGTTTTTT. This gives the protein CATSGPAVGELFF.

The V call is TRBV7-6, the J call TRBJ2-5; D is possibly TRBD2 (6 bases). This CDR3 is built from 13 residues. V was shortened by 10 bases and J by 4 bases, with 16 bases between the two germline ends. CDR1 is SGHVS and CDR2 is FNYEAQ in the germline V gene. CDR3 bases: TGTGCCACCGGGTGGAGGGCCGGAGAGACCCAGTACTTC. Its protein product is CATGWRAGETQYF.

Only a few counts were recorded for this clone. The rearrangement joins TRBV7-9 to TRBJ1-2; no firm D call. CDR1 SEHNR and CDR2 FQNEAQ come from the germline V gene (reference sequence). The CDR3 spans 15 residues. The germline V and J ends were trimmed by 3 bases and 4 bases, with 15 bases remaining between them. CDR3 in amino acids: CASSFRRESGYGYTF. CDR3 in DNA: TGTGCCAGCAGCTTCAGACGGGAGTCTGGCTATGGCTACACCTTC.

The rearrangement joins TRBV5-1 to TRBJ1-1; 8 bases match TRBD1. V lost 0 bases, J lost 1 base, and 2 bases stayed unmatched. The CDR3 sequence is 15 residues long. Germline V CDR1 and CDR2: SGHRS, YFSETQ. The CDR3 nucleotides read TGCGCCAGCAGCTTGGGGGGGACAGGGAACACTGAAGCTTTCTTT. Amino acids: CASSLGGTGNTEAFF.

The rearrangement uses TRBV27 and TRBJ2-5; possibly TRBD2 for D (6 bases). Germline loops: CDR1 MNHEY, CDR2 SMNVEV (reference sequence). V shed 2 bases and J shed 3 bases, with 7 bases lying between them. The CDR3 runs to 13 residues. CDR3 DNA sequence: TGTGCCAGCAGTTTACGCGGGAAAGAGACCCAGTACTTC. Its translation is CASSLRGKETQYF.

The chain uses TRBV6-1 and TRBJ2-3; D remains ambiguous. Deletions cut 7 bases from V and 5 bases from J, with 7 bases between. The CDR3 is made up of 11 amino acids. Germline values: CDR1 MNHNS, CDR2 SASEGT. CDR3 amino acids: CASILGDTQYF. Written as DNA, the CDR3 is TGTGCCAGCATCCTAGGAGATACGCAGTATTTT.

The chain recombines TRBV6-1 with TRBJ1-4; 9 bases agree with TRBD1. CDR3 length equals 16 residues. V lost 4 bases, J lost 12 bases, and 15 bases stayed unmatched. In germline, CDR1 is MNHNS, CDR2 SASEGT. The CDR3, as DNA: TGTGCCAGCAGTGGAGGGATGGGGACAGGGATAGAGGAACTGTTTTTT. Translated, it gives CASSGGMGTGIEELFF.

V usage is TRBV19 and J usage is TRBJ1-5; D is undetermined. V lost 8 bases to trimming and J lost 9 bases, with 17 bases between them. In germline, CDR1 is LNHDA, CDR2 SQIVND (reference sequence). The CDR3 is 13 amino acids. The CDR3 bases are TGTGCCAGTGCGGGCGGACCCCGATCGCCCCAGCATTTT. It encodes CASAGGPRSPQHF.

CDR3 nucleotides: TGTGCCAGCAGTTACAGTCGGACTGCAGACACTGAAGCTTTCTTT. It translates to CASSYSRTADTEAFF. The chain joins TRBV6-5 to TRBJ1-1; no definite D call. Trimming stripped 2 bases from V and 3 bases from J, with 13 bases between. The germline V gene has CDR1 MNHEY and CDR2 SVGAGI. The CDR3 runs to 15 residues.

This clone has only a few counts. The gene calls are TRBV6-1 and TRBJ2-7, with TRBD1 matching over 8 bases. The CDR3 length is 15 residues. Looked up from germline, CDR1 is MNHNS and CDR2 is SASEGT. V lost 3 bases to trimming and J lost 3 bases; unmatched junction nucleotides: 7. Here the CDR3 DNA reads TGTGCCAGCAGTGAGGACCGGGACAGGAGCTACGAGCAGTACTTC. Its translation is CASSEDRDRSYEQYF.